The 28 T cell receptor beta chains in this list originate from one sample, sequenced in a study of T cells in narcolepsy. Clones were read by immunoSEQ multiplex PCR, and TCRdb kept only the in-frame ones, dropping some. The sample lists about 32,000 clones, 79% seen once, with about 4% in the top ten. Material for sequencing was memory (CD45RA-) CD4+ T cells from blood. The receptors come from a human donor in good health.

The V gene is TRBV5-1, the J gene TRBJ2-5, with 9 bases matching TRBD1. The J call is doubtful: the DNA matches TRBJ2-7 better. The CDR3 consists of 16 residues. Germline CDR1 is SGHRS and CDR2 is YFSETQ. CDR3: CASSLAGQGPPYEQYF. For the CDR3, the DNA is TGCGCCAGCAGCTTGGCGGGACAGGGACCACCGTACGAGCAGTACTTC.

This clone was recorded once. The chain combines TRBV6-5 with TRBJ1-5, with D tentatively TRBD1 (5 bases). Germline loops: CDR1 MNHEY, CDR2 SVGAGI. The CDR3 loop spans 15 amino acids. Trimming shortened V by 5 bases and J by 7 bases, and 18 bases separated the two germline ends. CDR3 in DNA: TGTGCCAGCAGTAAAGGGGCCGCCGAGCACCAGCCCCAGCATTTT. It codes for CASSKGAAEHQPQHF.

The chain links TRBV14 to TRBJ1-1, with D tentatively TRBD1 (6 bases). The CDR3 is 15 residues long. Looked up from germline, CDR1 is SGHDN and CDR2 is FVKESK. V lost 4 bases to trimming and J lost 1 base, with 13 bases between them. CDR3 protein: CASSLPRGPNTEAFF. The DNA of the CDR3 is TGTGCCAGCAGCCTGCCCCGGGGGCCGAACACTGAAGCTTTCTTT.

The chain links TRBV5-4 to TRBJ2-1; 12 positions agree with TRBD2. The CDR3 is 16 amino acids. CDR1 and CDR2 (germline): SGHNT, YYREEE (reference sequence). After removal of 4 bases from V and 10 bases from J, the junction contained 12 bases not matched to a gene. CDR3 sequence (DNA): TGTGCCAGCAGCATTGGGACTAGCGGGCCCCTGGGAGAGCAGTTCTTC. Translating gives CASSIGTSGPLGEQFF.

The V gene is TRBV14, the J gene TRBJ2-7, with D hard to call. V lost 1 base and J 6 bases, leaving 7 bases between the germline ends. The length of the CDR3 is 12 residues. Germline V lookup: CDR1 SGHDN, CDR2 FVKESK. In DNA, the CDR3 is TGTGCCAGCAGCCAAGGATTCCCCGAGCAGTACTTC. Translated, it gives CASSQGFPEQYF.

CDR3 coding DNA: TGTGCCAGCAGCTTACGAACCGTGCTCGTACAGCAGTACTTC. Amino acids: CASSLRTVLVQQYF. The V call is TRBV5-6, the J call TRBJ2-7; D unresolved. The CDR3 has 14 residues. Deletions cut 2 bases from V and 8 bases from J, with 17 bases between. Germline V gene lookup returns CDR1 SGHDT and CDR2 YYEEEE.

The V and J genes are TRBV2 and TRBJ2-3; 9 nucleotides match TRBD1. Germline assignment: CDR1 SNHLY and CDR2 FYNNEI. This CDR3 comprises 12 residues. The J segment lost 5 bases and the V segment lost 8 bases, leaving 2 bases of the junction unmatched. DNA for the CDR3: TGTGCCAGCGGACAGGGGCTAGATACGCAGTATTTT. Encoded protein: CASGQGLDTQYF.

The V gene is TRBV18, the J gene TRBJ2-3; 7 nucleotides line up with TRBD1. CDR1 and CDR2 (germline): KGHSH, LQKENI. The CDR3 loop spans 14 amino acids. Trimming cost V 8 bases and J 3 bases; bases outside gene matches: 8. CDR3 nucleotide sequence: TGTGCCAGCCCTTCACAGGGGAGAACAGATACGCAGTATTTT. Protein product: CASPSQGRTDTQYF.

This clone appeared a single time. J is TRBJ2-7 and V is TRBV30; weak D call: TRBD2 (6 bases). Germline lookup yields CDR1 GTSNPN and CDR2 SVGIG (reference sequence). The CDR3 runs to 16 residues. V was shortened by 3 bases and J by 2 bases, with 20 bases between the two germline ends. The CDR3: CAWRSLGGLRPYEQYF. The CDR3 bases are TGTGCCTGGAGAAGCCTGGGAGGACTTAGACCCTACGAGCAGTACTTC.

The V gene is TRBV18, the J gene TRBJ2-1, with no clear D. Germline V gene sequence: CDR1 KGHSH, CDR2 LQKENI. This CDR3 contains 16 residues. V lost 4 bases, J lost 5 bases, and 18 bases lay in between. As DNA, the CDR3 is TGTGCCAGCTCACTTATTGGGGTTAACGCTAACAATGAGCAGTTCTTC. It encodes CASSLIGVNANNEQFF.

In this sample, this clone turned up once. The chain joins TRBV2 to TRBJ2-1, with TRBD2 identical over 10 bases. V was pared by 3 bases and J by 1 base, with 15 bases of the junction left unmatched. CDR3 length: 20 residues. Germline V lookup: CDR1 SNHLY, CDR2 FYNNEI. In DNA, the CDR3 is TGTGCCAGCAGTGAGGGGACTAGCGTCAAGCACGGGGGGTCCTACAATGAGCAGTTCTTC. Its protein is CASSEGTSVKHGGSYNEQFF. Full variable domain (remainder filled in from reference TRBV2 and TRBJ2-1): EPEVTQTPSHQVTQMGQEVILRCVPISNHLYFYWYRQILGQKVEFLVSFYNNEISEKSEIFDDQFSVERPDGSNFTLKIRSTKLEDSAMYFCASSEGTSVKHGGSYNEQFFGPGTRLTVL.

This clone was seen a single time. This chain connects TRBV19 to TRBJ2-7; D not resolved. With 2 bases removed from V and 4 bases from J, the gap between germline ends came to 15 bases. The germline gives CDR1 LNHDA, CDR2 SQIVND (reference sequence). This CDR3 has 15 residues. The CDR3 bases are TGTGCCAGTAGTATAAATCAGGTTGGGTCTTACGAGCAGTACTTC. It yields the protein CASSINQVGSYEQYF.

CDR3: CASSRTSLTDTQYF. The CDR3 bases are TGTGCCAGCAGCCGGACTAGTCTTACAGATACGCAGTATTTT. The V and J genes are TRBV7-3 and TRBJ2-3; 7 bases are a match to TRBD2. V was clipped by 5 bases and J by 3 bases; unmatched bases: 5. Germline assignment: CDR1 SGHTA and CDR2 FQGTGA. The CDR3 is made up of 14 amino acids.

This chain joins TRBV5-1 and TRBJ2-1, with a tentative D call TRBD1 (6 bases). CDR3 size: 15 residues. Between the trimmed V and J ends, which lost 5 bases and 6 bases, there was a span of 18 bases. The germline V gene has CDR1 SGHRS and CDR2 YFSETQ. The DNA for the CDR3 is TGCGCCAGCAGACCGAACCCACAGGGTACCAATGAGCAGTTCTTC. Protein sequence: CASRPNPQGTNEQFF.

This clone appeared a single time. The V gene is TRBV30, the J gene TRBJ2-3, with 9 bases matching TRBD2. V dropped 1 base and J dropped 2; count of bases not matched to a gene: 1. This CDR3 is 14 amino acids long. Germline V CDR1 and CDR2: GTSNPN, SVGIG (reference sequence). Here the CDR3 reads CAWSGTSDTDTQYF. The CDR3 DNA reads TGTGCCTGGAGTGGGACTAGCGACACAGATACGCAGTATTTT.

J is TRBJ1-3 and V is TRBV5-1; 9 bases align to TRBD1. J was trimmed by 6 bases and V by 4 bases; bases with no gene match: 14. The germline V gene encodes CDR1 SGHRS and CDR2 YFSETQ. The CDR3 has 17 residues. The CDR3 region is CASSEQGAVTRQNTIYF. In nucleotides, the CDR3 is TGCGCCAGCAGCGAACAGGGGGCTGTTACGAGGCAAAACACCATATATTTT.

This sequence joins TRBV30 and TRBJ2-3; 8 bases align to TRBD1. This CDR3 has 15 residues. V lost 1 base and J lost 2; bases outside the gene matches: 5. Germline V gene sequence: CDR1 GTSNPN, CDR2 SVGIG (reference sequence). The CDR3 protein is CAWSDRDRPTDTQYF. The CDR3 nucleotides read TGTGCCTGGAGTGACCGGGACAGGCCCACAGATACGCAGTATTTT.

The DNA of the CDR3 is TGCAGCGTTGAGGTGAGCATGAACACTGAAGCTTTCTTT. This sequence encodes CSVEVSMNTEAFF. The gene calls are TRBV29-1 and TRBJ1-1; D ambiguous. Trimming took 3 bases from V and 0 from J, leaving 8 bases between them. Per germline, CDR1 SQVTM and CDR2 ANQGSEA. CDR3 length: 13 residues.

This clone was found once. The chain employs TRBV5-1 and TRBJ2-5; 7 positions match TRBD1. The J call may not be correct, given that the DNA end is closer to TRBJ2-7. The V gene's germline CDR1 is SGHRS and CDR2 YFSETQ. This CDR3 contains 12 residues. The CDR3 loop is CASSPTGDEQYF. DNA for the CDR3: TGCGCCAGCAGCCCAACAGGGGACGAGCAGTACTTC.

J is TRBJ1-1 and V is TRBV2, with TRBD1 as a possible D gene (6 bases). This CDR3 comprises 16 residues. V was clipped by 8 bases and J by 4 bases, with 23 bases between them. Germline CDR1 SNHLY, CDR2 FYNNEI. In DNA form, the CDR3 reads TGTGCCAGCTCTATTAGGGGGGCGCAAATGGGCACTGAAGCTTTCTTT. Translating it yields CASSIRGAQMGTEAFF.

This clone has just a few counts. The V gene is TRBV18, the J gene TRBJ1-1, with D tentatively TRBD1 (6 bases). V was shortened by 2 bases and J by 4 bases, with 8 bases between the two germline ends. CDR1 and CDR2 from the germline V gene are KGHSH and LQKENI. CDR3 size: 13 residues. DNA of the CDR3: TGTGCCAGCTCACCATCACAGGGCACTGAAGCTTTCTTT. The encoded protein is CASSPSQGTEAFF.

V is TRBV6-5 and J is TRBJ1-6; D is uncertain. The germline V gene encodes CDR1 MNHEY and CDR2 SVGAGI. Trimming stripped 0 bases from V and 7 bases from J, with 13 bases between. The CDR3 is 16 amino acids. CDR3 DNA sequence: TGTGCCAGCAGTTACTCGTCCGGATTCTACAATTCACCCCTCCACTTT. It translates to CASSYSSGFYNSPLHF.

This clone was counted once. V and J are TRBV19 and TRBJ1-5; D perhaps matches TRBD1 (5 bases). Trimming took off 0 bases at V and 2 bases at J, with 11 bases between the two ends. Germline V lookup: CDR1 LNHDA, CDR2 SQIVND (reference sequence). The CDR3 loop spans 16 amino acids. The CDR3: CASSIERGAGNQPQHF. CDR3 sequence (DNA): TGTGCCAGTAGTATAGAAAGGGGCGCGGGCAATCAGCCCCAGCATTTT. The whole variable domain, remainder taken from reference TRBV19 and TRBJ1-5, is DGGITQSPKYLFRKEGQNVTLSCEQNLNHDAMYWYRQDPGQGLRLIYYSQIVNDFQKGDIAEGYSVSREKKESFPLTVTSAQKNPTAFYLCASSIERGAGNQPQHFGDGTRLSIL.

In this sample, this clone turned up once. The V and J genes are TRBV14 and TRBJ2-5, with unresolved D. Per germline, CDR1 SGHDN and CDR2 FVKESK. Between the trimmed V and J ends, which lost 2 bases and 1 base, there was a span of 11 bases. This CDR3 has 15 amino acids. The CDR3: CASSQRMVSQETQYF. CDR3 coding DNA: TGTGCCAGCAGCCAAAGGATGGTCAGCCAAGAGACCCAGTACTTC.

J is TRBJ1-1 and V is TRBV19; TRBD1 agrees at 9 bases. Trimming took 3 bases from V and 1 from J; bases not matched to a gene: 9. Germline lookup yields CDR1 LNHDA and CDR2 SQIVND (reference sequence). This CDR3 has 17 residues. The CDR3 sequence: CASSIITGGVSNTEAFF. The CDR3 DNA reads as TGTGCCAGTAGTATTATAACAGGGGGCGTTTCGAACACTGAAGCTTTCTTT. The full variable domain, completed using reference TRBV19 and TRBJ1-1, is DGGITQSPKYLFRKEGQNVTLSCEQNLNHDAMYWYRQDPGQGLRLIYYSQIVNDFQKGDIAEGYSVSREKKESFPLTVTSAQKNPTAFYLCASSIITGGVSNTEAFFGQGTRLTVV.

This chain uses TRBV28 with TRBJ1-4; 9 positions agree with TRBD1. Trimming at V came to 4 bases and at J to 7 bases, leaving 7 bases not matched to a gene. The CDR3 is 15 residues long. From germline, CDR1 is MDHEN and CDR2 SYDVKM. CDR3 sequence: CASSSMTGGIEKLFF. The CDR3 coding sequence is TGTGCCAGCAGTTCCATGACAGGGGGAATTGAAAAACTGTTTTTT.

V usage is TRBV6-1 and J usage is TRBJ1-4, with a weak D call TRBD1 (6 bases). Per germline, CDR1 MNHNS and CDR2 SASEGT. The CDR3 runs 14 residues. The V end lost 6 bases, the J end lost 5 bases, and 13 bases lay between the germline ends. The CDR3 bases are TGTGCCAGCAGCTTCCGGACAGAGAATGAAAAACTGTTTTTT. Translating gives CASSFRTENEKLFF.

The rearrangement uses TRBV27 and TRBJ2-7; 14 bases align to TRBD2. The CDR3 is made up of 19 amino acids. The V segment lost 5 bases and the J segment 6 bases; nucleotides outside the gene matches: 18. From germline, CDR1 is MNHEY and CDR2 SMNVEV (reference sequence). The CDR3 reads CASSKNPGLAGVWDSEQYF. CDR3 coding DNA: TGTGCCAGCAGTAAAAATCCGGGACTAGCGGGAGTCTGGGACTCCGAGCAGTACTTC.